This T cell receptor beta chain was documented in a study of T cell repertoires in cytomegalovirus infection. Study overall: It can be stated that public TCR beta signatures indicated CMV infection as well as a matching HLA type.

MiXCR, applied by TCRdb to the reads, yields one record per CDR3 protein. The repertoire holds about 140,000 distinct CDR3 sequences, with about 6.3% as singletons. This clonotype was observed a handful of times. Its antigen is unknown. Study results and limitations: HLA-C-restricted CMV-specific TCR beta clonotypes were dominant in the ex vivo response.

The specimen was PBMCs. The TCR originated in a human donor in good health (CMV status not recorded). Some clones in this sample may be carry-over from other donors' samples.

The CDR3 spells CSARDGYGYTF. CDR3 nucleotide sequence: TGCAGCGCCAGAGACGGCTATGGCTACACCTTC. The gene calls are TRBV29-1 and TRBJ1-2; D not certain. The CDR3 is 11 amino acids. CDR1 is SQVTM, CDR2 ANQGSEA, per germline. Trimming removed 7 bases from V and 4 bases from J, with 10 bases in between.